The rows below give T cell receptor beta chains drawn from one sample of a study of blood T cell repertoires in COVID-19. Measured with immunoSEQ multiplex PCR; TCRdb has only the in-frame clones, and not every one. The repertoire has some 240,000 clones, roughly 92% of them found once; the top ten carry 0.82%. The specimen was peripheral blood. The receptors were sampled from a man in his 60s with COVID-19, enrolled during active disease. Each CDR3 is given with its conserved first and last residue. The D gene is left open where the match is weak. Where a row states a size, it is once, few, many or the class of an expanded clone; other rows omit it.

v_call	d_call	clone_size	j_call	cdr3_nt	cdr3_aa
TRBV23-1	NA	few	TRBJ2-7	TGCGCCAGCAGTAACAGGGACTCCTACGAGCAGTACTTC	CASSNRDSYEQYF
TRBV21-1	NA	NA	TRBJ2-7	TGTGCCAGCAGCAACGGGGAGACGTCGGAGAAGGAGCAGTACTTC	CASSNGETSEKEQYF
TRBV4-2	NA	NA	TRBJ1-1	TGTGCCAGCAGCCAAGAAATCGGGAACACTGAAGCTTTCTTT	CASSQEIGNTEAFF
TRBV6-5	TRBD1	NA	TRBJ1-2	TGTGCCAGCAGTTATTCGGGACAGGGGAACTATGGCTACACCTTC	CASSYSGQGNYGYTF
TRBV7-2	TRBD2	NA	TRBJ2-1	TGTGCCAGCAGCTTAGCTCCCATGGGGGGGAGCTCCTACAATGAGCAGTTCTTC	CASSLAPMGGSSYNEQFF
TRBV11-3	TRBD2	NA	TRBJ2-3	TGTGCCAGCAGCTCCCGCGGGGGGGCTGGAAATACGCAGTATTTT	CASSSRGGAGNTQYF
TRBV5-4	TRBD1	NA	TRBJ1-2	TGTGCCAGCACCTCCGGGACAGGGGTTTTTTATGGCTACACCTTC	CASTSGTGVFYGYTF
TRBV3-1/TRBV3-2	TRBD1	few	TRBJ1-2	TGTGCCAGTACCCCGACAGGGGACTATGGCTACACCTTC	CASTPTGDYGYTF
TRBV7-8	NA	NA	TRBJ2-7	TGTGCCAGCAGCTACAGGACAGCACCCTACGAGCAGTACTTC	CASSYRTAPYEQYF
TRBV10-3	TRBD1	NA	TRBJ2-1	TGTGCCATCAGTGGGACAGGGGGCAATGAGCAGTTCTTC	CAISGTGGNEQFF
TRBV7-2	NA	NA	TRBJ1-2	TGTGCCAGCAGCTTAAGGGGGGAGGGGCGATCTGGCTACACCTTC	CASSLRGEGRSGYTF
TRBV18	NA	NA	TRBJ2-3	TGTGCCAGCTCACCGAACGGGATGGGGACAGATACGCAGTATTTT	CASSPNGMGTDTQYF
TRBV5-5	TRBD2	NA	TRBJ2-3	TGTGCCAGCAGCCCTAGCGGGGGGCCATACACAGATACGCAGTATTTT	CASSPSGGPYTDTQYF
TRBV7-9	NA	few	TRBJ2-7	TGTGCCAGCAGACGGCAAGGGACTCCCCGCGAGCAGTACTTC	CASRRQGTPREQYF
TRBV18	TRBD2	NA	TRBJ2-3	TGTGCCAGCTCACCCTTCTTAGCGGGGGGGACCGACGGCACGCAGTATTTT	CASSPFLAGGTDGTQYF
TRBV30	TRBD1	NA	TRBJ1-1	TGTGCCAGTACGGGACAGGGGGAAACTGAAGCTTTCTTT	CASTGQGETEAFF
TRBV15	NA	NA	TRBJ1-1	TGTGCCACCAGCAGAGATAGGGCTGGGGGGACTGAAGCTTTCTTT	CATSRDRAGGTEAFF
TRBV6-5	NA	NA	TRBJ1-2	TGTGCCAGCAGCGGACTATTCGCGGGATATGGCTACACCTTC	CASSGLFAGYGYTF
TRBV9	NA	NA	TRBJ1-3	TGTGCCAGCAGCGTAGGGCCCGGGTCTGGAAACACCATATATTTT	CASSVGPGSGNTIYF
TRBV18	NA	NA	TRBJ2-1	TGTGCCAGCTCATACGGGACATTCAATGAGCAGTTCTTC	CASSYGTFNEQFF
TRBV2	NA	NA	TRBJ2-7	TGTGCCAGCAGTGAAGTGGCCAGGGAAAGATCCTACGAGCAGTACTTC	CASSEVARERSYEQYF
TRBV4-1	NA	once	TRBJ2-7	TGCGCCAGCAGCCAAGATTACCCCAGGGTAGCTCCCTACGAGCAGTACTTC	CASSQDYPRVAPYEQYF
TRBV11-1	TRBD2	NA	TRBJ2-5	TGTGCCAGCAGCTTAGGCCTAGCGGGGGGGCTAGAGACCCAGTACTTC	CASSLGLAGGLETQYF
TRBV5-8	NA	NA	TRBJ2-7	TGTGCCAGCAGCTTGGGGCTGTCGACTAGGGACGAGCAGTACTTC	CASSLGLSTRDEQYF